This passage covers 30 T cell receptor beta chains from one sample sequenced in a study of blood T cell repertoires in COVID-19. Sequencing was performed with immunoSEQ multiplex PCR; in TCRdb, only in-frame clones are kept and a portion is missing. This sample has 90,000 to 150,000 clones, with roughly 80% found just once. Material for sequencing was peripheral blood. The receptors come from a human donor in a cohort sampled during active COVID-19.

The V and J genes are TRBV11-3 and TRBJ1-1; 7 bases are a match to TRBD1. This CDR3 region has 13 residues. Germline CDR1 is SGHNT and CDR2 is YENEEA. The V gene end was trimmed by 4 bases and the J gene end by 9 bases; junction bases not matched to a gene: 8. CDR3 sequence reads: CASSYRQGSQAFF. The CDR3 DNA reads as TGTGCCAGCAGCTACAGACAGGGCTCGCAAGCTTTCTTT.

This clone was counted a single time. The chain joins TRBV12-3 or TRBV12-4 to TRBJ1-2; D perhaps matches TRBD1 (6 bases). CDR3 length equals 13 residues. Trimming cost V 6 bases and J 3 bases, with 11 bases left between them. For the CDR3, the DNA is TGTGCCAGCAGCCAGGGACACGACTATGGCTACACCTTC. Translation: CASSQGHDYGYTF.

J is TRBJ1-2 and V is TRBV7-2; 9 positions match TRBD1. V dropped 7 bases and J dropped 2; count of bases not matched to a gene: 8. This CDR3 contains 15 residues. CDR1 is SGHTA and CDR2 is FQGNSA in the germline V gene. The CDR3 nucleotides are TGTGCCAGCAAACCACCGGGACAGGGAAACTATGGCTACACCTTC. The encoded protein is CASKPPGQGNYGYTF.

V gene TRBV28 combines with J gene TRBJ2-5, with TRBD2 matching 7 bases. Germline V gene data show CDR1 as MDHEN and CDR2 as SYDVKM. The CDR3 loop spans 13 amino acids. V dropped 6 bases and J dropped 5; count of bases not matched to a gene: 6. The CDR3 here is CASRGGKGETQYF. CDR3 DNA: TGTGCCAGCAGGGGGGGGAAAGGGGAGACCCAGTACTTC.

The rearrangement links TRBV5-6 to TRBJ2-7; TRBD1 aligns across 9 bases. The germline gives CDR1 SGHDT, CDR2 YYEEEE. With V trimmed by 4 bases and J by 5 bases, 13 bases remained unmatched. The CDR3 sequence is 16 residues long. The CDR3 reads CASSIYTRQGGNEQYF. The CDR3 nucleotides read TGTGCCAGCAGCATCTATACACGACAGGGGGGCAACGAGCAGTACTTC.

The chain's CDR3 is CASSQDGAGGQPQHF. CDR3 sequence (DNA): TGCGCCAGCAGCCAAGATGGGGCAGGGGGACAGCCCCAGCATTTT. V gene TRBV4-1 combines with J gene TRBJ1-5; 7 positions match TRBD1. Germline V gene sequence: CDR1 MGHRA, CDR2 YSYEKL. The CDR3 loop spans 15 amino acids. The trim removed 0 bases at V and 7 bases at J, leaving 6 bases unmatched.

The CDR3 loop is CASSESTARVIYEQYF. CDR3 in DNA: TGCGCCAGCAGTGAGTCTACCGCCAGGGTTATCTACGAGCAGTACTTC. This chain links TRBV10-2 with TRBJ2-7; D is perhaps TRBD1 (5 bases). This CDR3 comprises 16 residues. Germline CDR1 and CDR2: WSHSY and SAAADI. Trimming removed 0 bases at V and 3 bases at J, with 15 bases between.

J is TRBJ2-3 and V is TRBV28, with 10 bases lining up with TRBD1. Germline values: CDR1 MDHEN, CDR2 SYDVKM. The V and J ends lost 6 bases and 0 bases, in that order; junction bases with no gene match: 30. This CDR3 contains 24 residues. This CDR3 reads CASSRVRDRGRGIAGDTSTDTQYF. CDR3 bases: TGTGCCAGCAGCCGCGTCCGGGACAGGGGTCGCGGAATCGCTGGGGACACTAGCACAGATACGCAGTATTTT.

The J gene is TRBJ1-1, the V gene TRBV12-3 or TRBV12-4; 8 bases are a match to TRBD1. CDR3 length: 13 amino acids. Unmatched junction bases numbered 4, after V lost 7 bases and J lost 3 bases. The CDR3 DNA follows: TGTGCCAGCATGCGACAGGGGTACACTGAAGCTTTCTTT. Amino acids: CASMRQGYTEAFF.

This clone was observed a few times. The gene calls are TRBV29-1 and TRBJ1-2; D ambiguous. The CDR3 extends over 14 amino acids. Germline lookup yields CDR1 SQVTM and CDR2 ANQGSEA. The germline V and J ends were trimmed by 4 bases and 3 bases, with 15 bases remaining between them. CDR3: CSVGGGLRDYGYTF. CDR3 coding DNA: TGCAGCGTTGGTGGAGGGCTTCGGGACTATGGCTACACCTTC.

The chain is built from TRBV19 and TRBJ1-1; D is undetermined. Trimming shortened V by 7 bases and J by 2 bases, and 8 bases separated the two germline ends. The germline CDR1 and CDR2 sequences are LNHDA and SQIVND (reference sequence). This CDR3 spans 12 amino acids. The CDR3 DNA sequence: TGTGCCAGTACATGGAGTAACACTGAAGCTTTCTTT. It encodes CASTWSNTEAFF.

The chain employs TRBV3-1 (or the pseudogene TRBV3-2) and TRBJ2-1; D possibly corresponds to TRBD2 (6 bases). V was cut by 2 bases and J by 7 bases, with 15 bases left in between. The CDR3 is made up of 15 amino acids. Germline V gene lookup returns CDR1 LGHDT and CDR2 YNNKEL (reference sequence). CDR3 protein: CASSQQTSWVNEQFF. The CDR3 nucleotides are TGTGCCAGCAGCCAACAGACTAGTTGGGTGAATGAGCAGTTCTTC.

The genes are TRBV6-5 and TRBJ1-5; D is uncertain. The CDR3 is made up of 15 amino acids. Trimming took 0 bases from V and 4 from J, leaving 10 bases between them. Germline-derived CDR1 and CDR2 are MNHEY and SVGAGI. The CDR3 region is CASSYSGGRNQPQHF. CDR3 bases: TGTGCCAGCAGTTACTCGGGAGGGAGGAATCAGCCCCAGCATTTT.

This clone has just one count. V usage is TRBV5-4 and J usage is TRBJ2-6; D perhaps matches TRBD1 (5 bases). CDR1 and CDR2 from the germline V gene are SGHNT and YYREEE (reference sequence). V lost 1 base and J 3 bases, leaving 8 bases between the germline ends. This CDR3 contains 15 residues. The CDR3 is CASSLSGLGANVLTF. The CDR3 DNA reads TGTGCCAGCAGCTTGTCAGGGCTTGGGGCCAACGTCCTGACTTTC. Looking up the rest from reference TRBV5-4 and TRBJ2-6 gives the full variable domain: ETGVTQSPTHLIKTRGQQVTLRCSSQSGHNTVSWYQQALGQGPQFIFQYYREEENGRGNFPPRFSGLQFPNYSSELNVNALELDDSALYLCASSLSGLGANVLTFGAGSRLTVL.

V is TRBV4-2 and J is TRBJ2-7, with D hard to call. Trimming removed 1 base from V and 2 bases from J, with 15 bases in between. This CDR3 spans 16 amino acids. Per germline, CDR1 LGHNA and CDR2 YNFKEQ. The CDR3 reads CASSQVLRGPAYEQYF. CDR3 DNA sequence: TGTGCCAGCAGCCAAGTACTAAGAGGCCCGGCCTACGAGCAGTACTTC.

This clone showed up just a few times. The chain recombines TRBV9 with TRBJ1-1, with D perhaps TRBD1 (6 bases). Trimming took off 4 bases at V and 3 bases at J, with 10 bases between the two ends. The CDR3 spans 13 residues. The germline CDR1 and CDR2 sequences are SGDLS and YYNGEE. CDR3 residues: CASSPQGHTEAFF. The CDR3 coding sequence is TGTGCCAGCAGCCCCCAGGGGCACACTGAAGCTTTCTTT.

This clone has only a few counts. V usage is TRBV6-4 and J usage is TRBJ2-2; D may be TRBD2 (6 bases). This CDR3 has 15 residues. Germline V gives CDR1 MRHNA, CDR2 SNTAGT. V lost 6 bases, J lost 2 bases, and 13 bases lay in between. CDR3 sequence (DNA): TGTGCCAGCAGCGAATCGGGGGATAACACCGGGGAGCTGTTTTTT. The encoded protein is CASSESGDNTGELFF.

The genes are TRBV5-1 and TRBJ2-1, with TRBD1 matching over 9 bases. J was trimmed by 5 bases and V by 2 bases; bases with no gene match: 5. CDR1 and CDR2 (germline): SGHRS, YFSETQ. The CDR3 is 15 amino acids. The CDR3 region has the DNA TGCGCCAGCAGCTTTCGACAGGGGGGGAACAATGAGCAGTTCTTC. Its translation: CASSFRQGGNNEQFF.

The V gene is TRBV19, the J gene TRBJ1-1; D unresolved. The ends were cut back, 6 bases at V and 3 bases at J, with 17 bases in the middle. CDR3 length: 15 amino acids. The germline V gene has CDR1 LNHDA and CDR2 SQIVND (reference sequence). The CDR3 nucleotides read TGTGCCAGTAGGGGCGTCAGCCCCGCGCACACTGAAGCTTTCTTT. Protein sequence: CASRGVSPAHTEAFF.

V is TRBV28 and J is TRBJ2-6; unclear D gene. In germline, CDR1 is MDHEN, CDR2 SYDVKM. CDR3 length: 14 residues. The V gene lost 3 bases and the J gene lost 0 bases, with 3 bases spanning the gap. The CDR3 reads CASSLYSGANVLTF. In DNA form, the CDR3 reads TGTGCCAGCAGTTTGTACTCTGGGGCCAACGTCCTGACTTTC. Full variable domain (remainder filled in from reference TRBV28 and TRBJ2-6): DVKVTQSSRYLVKRTGEKVFLECVQDMDHENMFWYRQDPGLGLRLIYFSYDVKMKEKGDIPEGYSVSREKKERFSLILESASTNQTSMYLCASSLYSGANVLTFGAGSRLTVL.

This clone came up once. This chain links TRBV7-8 with TRBJ2-7, with D uncertain. In germline, CDR1 is SGHVS, CDR2 FQNEAQ. The CDR3 contains 12 residues. Trimming removed 6 bases from V and 7 bases from J, with 13 bases in between. Here the CDR3 DNA reads TGTGCCAGCAGGCTCGTTGAAGAGGAGCAGTACTTC. Amino acids: CASRLVEEEQYF.

CDR3 sequence: CASSVMTNYEQYF. For the CDR3, the DNA is TGTGCCAGCTCAGTTATGACAAATTACGAGCAGTACTTC. The chain couples TRBV18 to TRBJ2-7, with D hard to call. CDR3 length: 13 residues. CDR1 and CDR2 from the germline V gene are KGHSH and LQKENI. Trimming took 5 bases from V and 4 from J, leaving 12 bases between them.

The chain is built from TRBV7-6 and TRBJ2-5; perhaps TRBD2 as D (6 bases). The V and J ends lost 5 bases and 2 bases respectively, with 18 bases between them. Germline-derived CDR1 and CDR2 are SGHVS and FNYEAQ. The CDR3 is 16 residues long. CDR3: CASSKETSWLQETQYF. Here the CDR3 DNA reads TGTGCCAGCAGCAAGGAGACTAGTTGGCTGCAAGAGACCCAGTACTTC.

The chain has TRBV11-3 and TRBJ1-1; 7 positions agree with TRBD1. After removal of 6 bases from V and 0 bases from J, the junction contained 4 bases not matched to a gene. Germline V lookup: CDR1 SGHNT, CDR2 YENEEA. The CDR3 extends over 14 amino acids. CDR3 DNA sequence: TGTGCCAGCAGTGCCGGGACAGTGAACACTGAAGCTTTCTTT. Translation: CASSAGTVNTEAFF.

The chain couples TRBV14 to TRBJ2-7; possibly TRBD2 for D (5 bases). The length of the CDR3 is 14 residues. CDR1 and CDR2 (germline): SGHDN, FVKESK. V was clipped by 0 bases and J by 7 bases, with 13 bases between them. This CDR3 is CASSQEGRGGEQYF. CDR3 DNA: TGTGCCAGCAGCCAAGAAGGCCGCGGAGGAGAGCAGTACTTC.

This sequence joins TRBV15 and TRBJ1-2; D gene unclear. Germline V gene data show CDR1 as LNHNV and CDR2 as YYDKDF (reference sequence). V was clipped by 0 bases and J by 8 bases, with 16 bases between them. The CDR3 has 15 amino acids. For the CDR3, the DNA is TGTGCCACCAGCAGAGATCCAGGATACCTATGGGGCTACACCTTC. It encodes CATSRDPGYLWGYTF.

V usage is TRBV4-2 and J usage is TRBJ2-7; 8 bases line up with TRBD2. Germline CDR1 LGHNA, CDR2 YNFKEQ. Trimming took 1 base from V and 3 from J; bases not matched to a gene: 14. This CDR3 region has 18 residues. This chain's CDR3 is CASSQVGGAGAPYYEQYF. DNA of the CDR3: TGTGCCAGCAGCCAAGTTGGTGGAGCGGGGGCGCCCTACTACGAGCAGTACTTC.

The J gene is TRBJ2-7, the V gene TRBV5-4, with 10 bases matching TRBD1. V was pared by 0 bases and J by 4 bases, with 7 bases of the junction left unmatched. The CDR3 contains 16 residues. CDR1 is SGHNT and CDR2 is YYREEE in the germline V gene (reference sequence). The CDR3 protein is CASSLETGQGLYEQYF. Here the CDR3 DNA reads TGTGCCAGCAGCTTGGAGACGGGACAGGGGCTGTACGAGCAGTACTTC. The full variable domain, with the rest looked up from reference TRBV5-4 and TRBJ2-7, is ETGVTQSPTHLIKTRGQQVTLRCSSQSGHNTVSWYQQALGQGPQFIFQYYREEENGRGNFPPRFSGLQFPNYSSELNVNALELDDSALYLCASSLETGQGLYEQYFGPGTRLTVT.

This chain uses TRBV5-1 with TRBJ2-7; D possibly corresponds to TRBD2 (5 bases). Germline V gene sequence: CDR1 SGHRS, CDR2 YFSETQ. Trimming took 0 bases from V and 3 from J, leaving 13 bases between them. CDR3 length equals 15 residues. The CDR3 coding sequence is TGCGCCAGCAGCTTGGATGTGGGGAGCCTCTACGAGCAGTACTTC. Its translation: CASSLDVGSLYEQYF.

The V call is TRBV27, the J call TRBJ2-7, with TRBD1 identical over 10 bases. V gave up 7 bases and J gave up 2 bases; unmatched junction bases: 14. Per germline, CDR1 MNHEY and CDR2 SMNVEV (reference sequence). This CDR3 is 17 amino acids long. CDR3 bases: TGTGCCAGCACCGGGACAGGGGCTCTTGCTTACCCCTACGAGCAGTACTTC. Translation gives CASTGTGALAYPYEQYF.